This T cell receptor (beta chain) was captured in a study of technical replicates of blood from a handful of donors. TCRdb's table, derived via immunoSEQ multiplex PCR, lists solely in-frame clones and lacks some. The sample includes 60,000 to 65,000 clones, 65% to 90% of them seen just once. The receptor was isolated from a human donor in good health. Some clones in this sample may be carry-over from other donors' samples. The sequenced material came from PBMCs.

The CDR3 protein is CASSLVPTGTGANVLTF. The CDR3 DNA reads TGCGCCAGCAGCTTGGTCCCGACAGGGACTGGGGCCAACGTCCTGACTTTC. The rearrangement links TRBV5-1 to TRBJ2-6, with 7 bases aligning to TRBD1. In germline, CDR1 is SGHRS, CDR2 YFSETQ. CDR3 size: 17 residues. The V and J ends lost 0 bases and 2 bases, in that order; junction bases with no gene match: 5.